This passage covers 26 T cell receptor beta chains from one sample sequenced in a study of cytomegalovirus exposure and HLA in healthy donors. Clones were sequenced by immunoSEQ multiplex PCR, and TCRdb holds only the in-frame ones, with some missing. The sample lists 250,000 to 400,000 clones, approximately 86% seen once, with roughly 1.2% in the top ten. What was sequenced was PBMCs. Receptors were obtained from a woman between 25 and 40 years old in good health and CMV-seropositive.

Comments on this clone: Other DNA sequences of this sample code for an identical CDR3. V is TRBV2 and J is TRBJ1-1; weak D call: TRBD1 (6 bases). The germline V gene has CDR1 SNHLY and CDR2 FYNNEI. This CDR3 region has 13 residues. V shed 3 bases and J shed 4 bases, with 9 bases lying between them. The CDR3 loop is CASSEGGGTEAFF. The CDR3 region has the DNA TGTGCCAGCAGTGAGGGAGGGGGCACTGAAGCTTTCTTT.

The genes are TRBV6-1 and TRBJ1-1, with D tentatively TRBD1 (6 bases). CDR1 is MNHNS, CDR2 SASEGT, per germline. The CDR3 is made up of 13 amino acids. V was trimmed by 4 bases and J by 5 bases, leaving 11 bases between them. The CDR3 loop reads CASSVQGKTEAFF. CDR3 sequence (DNA): TGTGCCAGCAGTGTCCAGGGGAAGACTGAAGCTTTCTTT.

This chain uses TRBV29-1 with TRBJ2-7; a possible D gene is TRBD1 (7 bases). Germline V lookup: CDR1 SQVTM, CDR2 ANQGSEA. This CDR3 is built from 14 residues. V was clipped by 6 bases and J by 5 bases, with 20 bases between them. The CDR3 protein is CSVPSQGGVHEQYF. CDR3 coding DNA: TGCAGCGTCCCATCTCAGGGGGGCGTCCACGAGCAGTACTTC.

The chain has TRBV4-1 and TRBJ2-3, with 7 bases lining up with TRBD1. The CDR3 extends over 15 amino acids. CDR1 and CDR2 (germline): MGHRA, YSYEKL. Trimming removed 4 bases from V and 2 bases from J; junction bases left unmatched: 6. The CDR3 DNA follows: TGCGCCAGCAGCCCCGGACAGGTCTACACAGATACGCAGTATTTT. Its translation: CASSPGQVYTDTQYF.

The chain carries TRBV28 and TRBJ2-2; D is ambiguous. The CDR3 totals 14 residues. V was pared by 7 bases and J by 1 base, with 10 bases between. Germline V gene lookup returns CDR1 MDHEN and CDR2 SYDVKM. CDR3 amino acids: CASKELMNTGELFF. Here the CDR3 DNA reads TGTGCCAGCAAAGAACTCATGAACACCGGGGAGCTGTTTTTT.

Written as DNA, the CDR3 is TGCAGCGCCACAGGGGCCGATCCCTATGGCTACACCTTC. Protein sequence: CSATGADPYGYTF. The chain has TRBV29-1 and TRBJ1-2, with 7 bases identical to TRBD1. Germline CDR1 reads SQVTM; CDR2 reads ANQGSEA. J lost 4 bases, V lost 7 bases, and 9 bases had no gene match. This CDR3 comprises 13 residues.

The rearrangement joins TRBV6-6 to TRBJ2-3; maybe TRBD2 (6 bases). Trimming removed 6 bases from V and 0 bases from J, with 10 bases in between. Germline V gene sequence: CDR1 MNHNY, CDR2 SVGAGI (reference sequence). This CDR3 has 14 residues. CDR3 sequence reads: CASRPAGSTDTQYF. The CDR3 DNA is TGTGCCAGCAGACCAGCGGGCAGCACAGATACGCAGTATTTT.

The CDR3 region has the DNA TGTGCCAGCGAACCCCTCGGGGCCCCAAATGAAAAACTGTTTTTT. It is translated as CASEPLGAPNEKLFF. V gene TRBV2 combines with J gene TRBJ1-4, with D possibly being TRBD1 (5 bases). The V end lost 8 bases, the J end lost 5 bases, and 18 bases lay between the germline ends. This CDR3 contains 15 residues. The germline V gene encodes CDR1 SNHLY and CDR2 FYNNEI.

The chain couples TRBV2 to TRBJ2-7; no reliable D call. Germline CDR1 SNHLY, CDR2 FYNNEI. The CDR3 length is 13 residues. The V gene lost 2 bases and the J gene lost 1 base, with 6 bases spanning the gap. As DNA, the CDR3 is TGTGCCAGCAGTGAACTAGTTTCCTACGAGCAGTACTTC. It codes for CASSELVSYEQYF.

This chain joins TRBV5-1 and TRBJ1-1; the D gene is possibly TRBD1 (5 bases). The V gene lost 6 bases and the J gene lost 7 bases, with 28 bases spanning the gap. This CDR3 is built from 17 residues. Per the germline V gene, CDR1 is SGHRS and CDR2 is YFSETQ. CDR3 sequence reads: CASTKGSWGLHGIEAFF. CDR3 nucleotides: TGCGCCAGCACCAAAGGTAGTTGGGGCTTACATGGAATTGAAGCTTTCTTT.

CDR3 sequence reads: CASSFSGRNYNEQFF. CDR3 in DNA: TGTGCCAGCAGTTTTAGCGGGAGGAACTACAATGAGCAGTTCTTC. This sequence joins TRBV28 and TRBJ2-1; 10 bases match TRBD2. This CDR3 has 15 amino acids. J gave up 3 bases and V 3 bases, and 2 bases lay outside the gene matches. Germline V gives CDR1 MDHEN, CDR2 SYDVKM.

V gene TRBV5-6 combines with J gene TRBJ2-7, with a tentative D call TRBD2 (6 bases). CDR1 and CDR2 (germline): SGHDT, YYEEEE. This CDR3 region has 15 residues. The V gene lost 5 bases and the J gene lost 7 bases, with 22 bases spanning the gap. CDR3 protein: CASRLSVSAGREQYF. CDR3 sequence (DNA): TGTGCCAGCAGGTTGAGCGTCAGCGCGGGGAGGGAGCAGTACTTC.

CDR3 loop: CASTQLAGGSGEQYF. The CDR3 bases are TGTGCCAGCACCCAACTAGCGGGAGGGTCGGGGGAGCAGTACTTC. The gene calls are TRBV6-5 and TRBJ2-7, with TRBD2 matching 13 bases. V lost 7 bases to trimming and J lost 7 bases; unmatched junction nucleotides: 10. CDR3 length: 15 residues. Germline CDR1 MNHEY, CDR2 SVGAGI.

This rearrangement joins TRBV6-5 to TRBJ2-1; 9 positions agree with TRBD2. The CDR3 sequence is 15 residues long. V shed 0 bases, J shed 8 bases, and the junction held 5 bases outside the gene matches. Germline V CDR1 and CDR2: MNHEY, SVGAGI. This CDR3 is CASSYSGTSFDEQFF. In nucleotides, the CDR3 is TGTGCCAGCAGTTACTCTGGGACTAGCTTCGATGAGCAGTTCTTC.

In this sample, this clone turned up once. The chain uses TRBV10-3 and TRBJ2-7, with D perhaps TRBD2 (5 bases). This CDR3 is built from 16 residues. The V gene's germline CDR1 is ENHRY and CDR2 SYGVKD. Trimming pared 3 bases from V and 2 bases from J, leaving 17 bases between. The CDR3 protein is CAISDRGGPTAYEQYF. The CDR3 nucleotides are TGTGCCATCAGTGACAGAGGAGGTCCTACGGCCTACGAGCAGTACTTC.

The chain combines TRBV11-1 with TRBJ2-7, with TRBD2 matching 9 bases. CDR3 size: 15 residues. The V gene end was trimmed by 5 bases and the J gene end by 2 bases; junction bases not matched to a gene: 7. Germline loops: CDR1 SGHAT, CDR2 FQDESV (reference sequence). CDR3 nucleotides: TGTGCCAGCAGCGAGGTAGGCGGGGGGGCCTACGAGCAGTACTTC. Protein product: CASSEVGGGAYEQYF. Combining the CDR3 with reference TRBV11-1 and TRBJ2-7 gives the whole variable domain EAEVAQSPRYKITEKSQAVAFWCDPISGHATLYWYRQILGQGPELLVQFQDESVVDDSQLPKDRFSAERLKGVDSTLKIQPAELGDSAMYLCASSEVGGGAYEQYFGPGTRLTVT.

The chain carries TRBV6-5 and TRBJ2-3; D is perhaps TRBD1 (5 bases). The CDR3 has 14 residues. Trimming removed 5 bases at V and 0 bases at J, with 9 bases between. Germline CDR1 MNHEY, CDR2 SVGAGI. The CDR3 reads CASSRPGSTDTQYF. The DNA for the CDR3 is TGTGCCAGCAGTCGCCCAGGGAGCACAGATACGCAGTATTTT.

As DNA, the CDR3 is TGTGCCAGCAGCCCCGGACTAGCGGGAGGGGCCTACGAGCAGTACTTC. The encoded protein is CASSPGLAGGAYEQYF. The J gene is TRBJ2-7, the V gene TRBV5-4; TRBD2 agrees at 15 bases. The V gene's germline CDR1 is SGHNT and CDR2 YYREEE (reference sequence). V lost 4 bases, J lost 2 bases, and 4 bases stayed unmatched. The CDR3 sequence is 16 residues long.

J is TRBJ2-5 and V is TRBV19, with 7 positions matching TRBD2. This CDR3 spans 11 amino acids. Germline CDR1 and CDR2: LNHDA and SQIVND (reference sequence). V shed 9 bases and J 5 bases; nucleotides not matched to a gene: 3. CDR3 region: CASGGWETQYF. CDR3 coding DNA: TGTGCCAGCGGGGGGTGGGAGACCCAGTACTTC.

V gene TRBV7-9 combines with J gene TRBJ1-6; D ambiguous. Germline CDR1 SEHNR, CDR2 FQNEAQ (reference sequence). Trimming took 7 bases from V and 0 from J, leaving 10 bases between them. The CDR3 covers 15 residues. The CDR3 nucleotides read TGTGCCAGCACCACAGCGAGCTCCTATAATTCACCCCTCCACTTT. It encodes CASTTASSYNSPLHF. Full variable domain (missing parts from reference TRBV7-9 and TRBJ1-6): DTGVSQNPRHKITKRGQNVTFRCDPISEHNRLYWYRQTLGQGPEFLTYFQNEAQLEKSRLLSDRFSAERPKGSFSTLEIQRTEQGDSAMYLCASTTASSYNSPLHFGNGTRLTVT.

The chain recombines TRBV9 with TRBJ2-5; D tentatively fits TRBD1 or TRBD2 (6 bases each). This CDR3 is built from 15 residues. Trimming took off 1 base at V and 5 bases at J, with 15 bases between the two ends. The germline CDR1 and CDR2 sequences are SGDLS and YYNGEE. The CDR3 loop reads CASSVSTGALETQYF. CDR3 bases: TGTGCCAGCAGCGTATCTACGGGGGCATTGGAGACCCAGTACTTC.

The rearrangement joins TRBV5-6 to TRBJ1-5; D ambiguous. Germline V CDR1 and CDR2: SGHDT, YYEEEE. This CDR3 is built from 16 residues. V gave up 1 base and J gave up 0 bases, with 11 bases separating them. The CDR3, as DNA: TGTGCCAGCAGCTTGTTCGGCATGCCTAGCAATCAGCCCCAGCATTTT. Its translation: CASSLFGMPSNQPQHF. Full variable domain (outside the CDR3, taken from reference TRBV5-6 and TRBJ1-5): DAGVTQSPTHLIKTRGQQVTLRCSPKSGHDTVSWYQQALGQGPQFIFQYYEEEERQRGNFPDRFSGHQFPNYSSELNVNALLLGDSALYLCASSLFGMPSNQPQHFGDGTRLSIL.

This chain connects TRBV5-1 to TRBJ1-3; the D gene is possibly TRBD1 (6 bases). Per germline, CDR1 SGHRS and CDR2 YFSETQ. There are 14 residues in the CDR3. The ends were cut back, 2 bases at V and 3 bases at J, with 9 bases in the middle. The CDR3 sequence is CASSLQGFGNTIYF. In DNA, the CDR3 is TGCGCCAGCAGCTTACAGGGATTTGGAAACACCATATATTTT.

In its sample, this clone was seen a few times. The J gene is TRBJ1-2, the V gene TRBV28; D may be TRBD1 (6 bases). Germline V CDR1 and CDR2: MDHEN, SYDVKM. V lost 5 bases to trimming and J lost 1 base, with 11 bases between them. This CDR3 region has 14 residues. CDR3 coding DNA: TGTGCCAGCAGTCCAGGGGACCGTAACTATGGCTACACCTTC. Translated: CASSPGDRNYGYTF.

The chain has TRBV2 and TRBJ2-5; D call uncertain. Matching the DNA end better, TRBJ2-7 makes the J call doubtful. This CDR3 is 14 amino acids long. Germline CDR1 reads SNHLY; CDR2 reads FYNNEI. The CDR3 DNA reads as TGTGCCAGCAGTGAAGGGCCCTCCGATCTCGAGCAGTACTTC. Protein product: CASSEGPSDLEQYF.

In DNA form, the CDR3 reads TGTGCCAGCAGTTCGAGTCCGTCTAACTATGGCTACACCTTC. Protein: CASSSSPSNYGYTF. The rearrangement joins TRBV28 to TRBJ1-2; D uncertain. The ends were cut back, 4 bases at V and 0 bases at J, with 9 bases in the middle. The CDR3 length is 14 residues. Germline CDR1 MDHEN, CDR2 SYDVKM.